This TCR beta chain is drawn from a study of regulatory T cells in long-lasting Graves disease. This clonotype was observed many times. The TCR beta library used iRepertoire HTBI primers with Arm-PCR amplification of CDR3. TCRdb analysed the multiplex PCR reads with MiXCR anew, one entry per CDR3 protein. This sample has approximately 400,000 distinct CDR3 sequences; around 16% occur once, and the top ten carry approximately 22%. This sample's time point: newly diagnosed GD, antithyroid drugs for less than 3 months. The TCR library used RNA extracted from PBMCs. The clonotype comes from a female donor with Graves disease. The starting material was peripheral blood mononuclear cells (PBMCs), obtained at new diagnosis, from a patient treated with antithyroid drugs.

The CDR3 DNA follows: TGCGCCAGCAGCTTGGCCTTGACGGGAGGGCCAAGTTTGGAGACCCAGTACTTC. As protein: CASSLALTGGPSLETQYF. The rearrangement joins TRBV5-1 to TRBJ2-5, with 8 bases that match TRBD2. This CDR3 has 18 amino acids. After removal of 0 bases from V and 5 bases from J, the junction contained 15 bases not matched to a gene. The germline CDR1 and CDR2 sequences are SGHRS and YFSETQ. Together with reference TRBV5-1 and TRBJ2-5, the CDR3 gives the full variable domain: KAGVTQTPRYLIKTRGQQVTLSCSPISGHRSVSWYQQTPGQGLQFLFEYFSETQRNKGNFPGRFSGRQFSNSRSEMNVSTLELGDSALYLCASSLALTGGPSLETQYFGPGTRLLVL.